Sequencing of this TCR beta chain was carried out in a study of early T cells in non-severe SARS-CoV-2 infection. Study-wide background: Alpha and beta chains were unpaired, from unsorted whole-blood bulk RNA. Whole-study findings and limits: VDJdb-based matching was biased toward anti-spike CD8 responses and missed private and CD4 specificities.

V lost 0 bases and J lost 9, with 11 bases in between. CDR1 is LGHNA and CDR2 is YSLEER in the germline V gene. CDR3 length equals 13 residues. This clonotype was counted between two and nine times. What it recognizes is unknown. Individual cDNA molecules carried attached unique molecular identifiers. TCRdb called the 5' RACE reads again in MiXCR, with one record for every CDR3 protein. The sample includes roughly 27,000 distinct CDR3 sequences, 8.5% to 10% of them seen just once. The sequence derives from an adult who was a healthcare worker with PCR-confirmed SARS-CoV-2 infection or an uninfected control (not recorded which). The chain recombines TRBV4-3 with TRBJ2-5; D not resolved. Material: whole blood. The DNA of the CDR3 is TGCGCCAGCAGCCAAGATTTCAGGAAAGCCCAGTACTTC. Amino acids: CASSQDFRKAQYF.